The 26 T cell receptor beta chains listed next were all sequenced from one sample in a study of breast tumors, draining lymph nodes, adjacent tissues. Via MiXCR, TCRdb re-called the multiplex PCR reads, giving one row per CDR3 protein. Here the sample spans around 130,000 distinct CDR3 sequences, just under 20% being singletons. Samples came from axillary lymph nodes draining the breast cancer. The material sequenced was axillary lymph node tissue. The receptors derive from a female donor with breast cancer. Some clones in this sample may be carry-over from other donors' samples.

This clonotype came up many times. V gene TRBV9 combines with J gene TRBJ2-1; D not certain. The CDR3 has 15 residues. V was pared by 4 bases and J by 8 bases, with 19 bases between. The V gene's germline CDR1 is SGDLS and CDR2 YYNGEE. CDR3 coding DNA: TGTGCCAGCAGCTCAGTAGTTTCATCCACCCATGAGCAGTTCTTC. Its protein is CASSSVVSSTHEQFF.

This clonotype has a count of ten or more. The rearrangement links TRBV5-4 to TRBJ1-6; D gene ambiguous. Trimming took 4 bases from V and 0 from J, leaving 11 bases between them. There are 16 residues in the CDR3. Germline values: CDR1 SGHNT, CDR2 YYREEE (reference sequence). The CDR3 DNA follows: TGTGCCAGCAGCCCGGAAGGCCTCTCCTATAATTCACCCCTCCACTTT. This encodes CASSPEGLSYNSPLHF.

Here the CDR3 DNA reads TGTGCCAGCAGTTTATTTAGGTGGGGGAATGAGCAGTTCTTC. It translates to CASSLFRWGNEQFF. The rearrangement uses TRBV28 and TRBJ2-1; possibly TRBD1 or TRBD2 for D (5 bases each). The CDR3 has 14 residues. Germline V gives CDR1 MDHEN, CDR2 SYDVKM. V was clipped by 1 base and J by 7 bases, with 11 bases between them.

Many counts were recorded for this clonotype. The chain employs TRBV7-2 and TRBJ2-7, with TRBD1 matching over 7 bases. Germline-derived CDR1 and CDR2 are SGHTA and FQGNSA. The CDR3 has 15 amino acids. J was trimmed by 0 bases and V by 5 bases; bases with no gene match: 7. CDR3 coding DNA: TGTGCCAGCAGCCCCCGGACAGGCTACTCCTACGAGCAGTACTTC. This gives the protein CASSPRTGYSYEQYF. Supplemented by reference TRBV7-2 and TRBJ2-7, the full variable domain reads GAGVSQSPSNKVTEKGKDVELRCDPISGHTALYWYRQSLGQGLEFLIYFQGNSAPDKSGLPSDRFSAERTGGSVSTLTIQRTQQEDSAVYLCASSPRTGYSYEQYFGPGTRLTVT.

This clonotype was detected ten times or more. The gene calls are TRBV14 and TRBJ1-2, with 8 positions matching TRBD1. This CDR3 has 17 residues. V was pared by 4 bases and J by 1 base, with 11 bases of the junction left unmatched. From germline, CDR1 is SGHDN and CDR2 FVKESK. The CDR3 protein is CASSRYLWTGSNYGYTF. The CDR3 DNA follows: TGTGCCAGCAGCCGCTATCTTTGGACAGGGAGTAACTATGGCTACACCTTC. Looking up the rest from reference TRBV14 and TRBJ1-2 gives the full variable domain: EAGVTQFPSHSVIEKGQTVTLRCDPISGHDNLYWYRRVMGKEIKFLLHFVKESKQDESGMPNNRFLAERTGGTYSTLKVQPAELEDSGVYFCASSRYLWTGSNYGYTFGSGTRLTVV.

In its sample, this clonotype was seen many times. The rearrangement joins TRBV20-1 to TRBJ2-1; D tentatively fits TRBD1 or TRBD2 (6 bases each). The V gene lost 6 bases and the J gene lost 3 bases, with 18 bases spanning the gap. In germline, CDR1 is DFQATT, CDR2 SNEGSKA (reference sequence). This CDR3 region has 15 residues. The chain's CDR3 is CSAQRGAGYYNEQFF. The DNA for the CDR3 is TGCAGTGCGCAAAGGGGGGCGGGATACTACAATGAGCAGTTCTTC.

Details on this clonotype: A much larger clone differs by one base, so this may be a read error. The V call is TRBV5-1, the J call TRBJ2-2; either TRBD1 or TRBD2 may supply D (5 bases each). CDR3 length: 15 amino acids. Germline CDR1 reads SGHRS; CDR2 reads YFSETQ. CDR3 sequence: CASSFTSGSTGELLF. CDR3 nucleotides: TGCGCCAGCAGCTTCACGTCAGGGAGCACCGGGGAGCTGCTTTTT.

This clonotype was found many times. The V and J genes are TRBV2 and TRBJ1-2; TRBD1 aligns across 8 bases. CDR3 size: 14 residues. CDR1 and CDR2 (germline): SNHLY, FYNNEI. The V gene end was trimmed by 6 bases and the J gene end by 8 bases; junction bases not matched to a gene: 11. The CDR3 protein is CASRNDRGSEGYTF. For the CDR3, the DNA is TGTGCCAGCAGAAACGACAGGGGATCGGAAGGCTACACCTTC.

Ten or more counts support this clonotype. The chain has TRBV20-1 and TRBJ2-2; D uncertain. The CDR3 runs to 14 residues. The germline CDR1 and CDR2 sequences are DFQATT and SNEGSKA (reference sequence). Trimming removed 7 bases at V and 3 bases at J, with 15 bases between. For the CDR3, the DNA is TGCAGTGTTGCACAGCGAAAGGACACCGGGGAGCTGTTTTTT. This gives the protein CSVAQRKDTGELFF.

Notes on this clonotype: A much larger clone lies one base from this, so it may be a read error. V gene TRBV19 combines with J gene TRBJ2-3; D is possibly TRBD2 (6 bases). The CDR3 totals 15 residues. Germline assignment: CDR1 LNHDA and CDR2 SQIVND (reference sequence). CDR3: CASGIGTGPTDTQYF. The CDR3 DNA reads as TGTGCCAGTGGTATAGGGACTGGACCCACAGATACGCAGTATTTT.

Comment on this clonotype: The junction differs from germline at one of its ends, possibly a read error. J is TRBJ2-5 and V is TRBV6-1; the D is unclear. This CDR3 region has 13 residues. The germline V gene has CDR1 MNHNS and CDR2 SASEGT. The CDR3, as DNA: TGCGCCAGCAGATCACTTGATTCGGAGACCCAGTGCTTC. Residues: CASRSLDSETQCF.

This clonotype was seen ten or more times. V and J are TRBV15 and TRBJ1-5; TRBD1 might be the D (5 bases). CDR1 and CDR2 (germline): LNHNV, YYDKDF (reference sequence). The ends were cut back, 5 bases at V and 0 bases at J, with 11 bases in the middle. CDR3 length: 15 residues. The CDR3 is CATSYGTNSNQPQHF. Written as DNA, the CDR3 is TGTGCCACCAGCTACGGGACGAATAGCAATCAGCCCCAGCATTTT.

The table lists this clonotype with a few counts. This sequence joins TRBV6-5 and TRBJ2-2; D remains unclear. The CDR3 covers 12 residues. CDR1 and CDR2 from the germline V gene are MNHEY and SVGAGI. V lost 4 bases and J 7 bases, leaving 7 bases between the germline ends. The CDR3 loop is CASSFINGELFF. CDR3 bases: TGTGCCAGCAGTTTTATCAACGGGGAGCTGTTTTTT.

This clonotype was recorded at least ten times. The rearrangement joins TRBV12-3 or TRBV12-4 to TRBJ2-5, with D perhaps matching TRBD1 (6 bases). The CDR3 has 15 residues. Trimming left V 6 bases short and J 2 bases short, with 16 bases between. Here the CDR3 DNA reads TGTGCCAGCAGCCGTACTCCGGGACAACAAGAGACCCAGTACTTC. This encodes CASSRTPGQQETQYF.

This clonotype has ten or more counts. The chain employs TRBV12-3 or TRBV12-4 and TRBJ1-2; D unclear. V was cut by 5 bases and J by 3 bases, with 10 bases left in between. The CDR3 runs 13 residues. The CDR3 DNA sequence: TGTGCCAGCAGTGAAGATGGGGACTATGGCTACACCTTC. Amino acid sequence: CASSEDGDYGYTF.

This clonotype was seen at least ten times. V and J are TRBV12-3 or TRBV12-4 and TRBJ2-7; TRBD2 matches 8 bases. CDR3 size: 14 residues. V lost 2 bases, J lost 7 bases, and 7 bases stayed unmatched. The CDR3 coding sequence is TGTGCCAGCAGTTTATCGGGGGGGGCTGAAGAGCAGTACTTC. Encoded protein: CASSLSGGAEEQYF.

This clonotype has a count of ten or more. This chain connects TRBV11-2 to TRBJ2-7, with D tentatively TRBD1 or TRBD2 (6 bases each). CDR1 SGHAT and CDR2 FQNNGV come from the germline V gene. V was shortened by 5 bases and J by 0 bases, with 20 bases between the two germline ends. The CDR3 totals 17 residues. The CDR3 here is CASSLAPGGGVSYEQYF. The CDR3 nucleotides are TGTGCCAGCAGCCTCGCGCCCGGGGGCGGGGTCTCCTACGAGCAGTACTTC.

As regards this clonotype: A single base separates this from a much larger clone, so it may be a read error. This rearrangement joins TRBV11-2 to TRBJ2-3; D perhaps matches TRBD2 (6 bases). The CDR3 spans 12 residues. The V and J ends lost 8 bases and 5 bases respectively, with 11 bases between them. Per germline, CDR1 SGHAT and CDR2 FQNNGV. CDR3 coding DNA: TGTGCCAGCGGCGCCGGGGGAGATACGCAGTATTTT. It specifies CASGAGGDTQYF.

This clonotype was recorded at least ten times. The V gene is TRBV2, the J gene TRBJ1-4, with 7 bases lining up with TRBD1. The germline CDR1 and CDR2 sequences are SNHLY and FYNNEI. This CDR3 contains 16 residues. The junction had 6 bases not matched to a gene; V was cut back by 5 bases and J by 0 bases. The CDR3: CASSRDRVTTNEKLFF. The CDR3 DNA is TGTGCCAGCAGTCGAGACAGGGTGACAACTAATGAAAAACTGTTTTTT. Based on the CDR3 plus reference TRBV2 and TRBJ1-4, the full variable domain is EPEVTQTPSHQVTQMGQEVILRCVPISNHLYFYWYRQILGQKVEFLVSFYNNEISEKSEIFDDQFSVERPDGSNFTLKIRSTKLEDSAMYFCASSRDRVTTNEKLFFGSGTQLSVL.

There are many counts of this clonotype. This chain links TRBV20-1 with TRBJ2-3; tentatively, D is TRBD1 or TRBD2 (5 bases each). This CDR3 spans 13 amino acids. Germline CDR1 and CDR2: DFQATT and SNEGSKA (reference sequence). The V gene lost 4 bases and the J gene lost 6 bases, with 14 bases spanning the gap. The CDR3 is CSANGAPDDTQYF. CDR3 coding DNA: TGCAGTGCTAACGGGGCTCCCGACGATACGCAGTATTTT.

This clonotype has just a few counts. The gene calls are TRBV3-1 and TRBJ1-2; D uncertain. Germline CDR1 and CDR2: LGHDT and YNNKEL (reference sequence). V lost 1 base, J lost 5 bases, and 11 bases lay in between. The CDR3 is 14 amino acids. Here the CDR3 reads CASSQGHRSYGYTF. CDR3 in DNA: TGTGCCAGCAGCCAAGGGCACAGAAGTTATGGCTACACCTTC. The variable domain in full, with the rest retrieved from reference TRBV3-1 and TRBJ1-2, is DTAVSQTPKYLVTQMGNDKSIKCEQNLGHDTMYWYKQDSKKFLKIMFSYNNKELIINETVPNRFSPKSPDKAHLNLHINSLELGDSAVYFCASSQGHRSYGYTFGSGTRLTVV.

This clonotype showed up many times. J is TRBJ2-7 and V is TRBV7-4; D gene unclear. Germline V gives CDR1 SGHVT, CDR2 SQSDAQ. Trimming left V 2 bases short and J 3 bases short, with 11 bases between. This CDR3 region has 14 residues. In DNA, the CDR3 is TGTGCCAGCAGCTTAATTGGCGAATTCTACGAGCAGTACTTC. It encodes CASSLIGEFYEQYF.

At least ten counts were recorded for this clonotype. The rearrangement uses TRBV2 and TRBJ2-2; perhaps TRBD1 as D (6 bases). In germline, CDR1 is SNHLY, CDR2 FYNNEI. Trimming removed 2 bases at V and 0 bases at J, with 13 bases between. This CDR3 comprises 17 residues. CDR3 bases: TGTGCCAGCAGTGAAAATGGGTGGACAGCGAACACCGGGGAGCTGTTTTTT. It translates to CASSENGWTANTGELFF.

This clonotype was observed many times. J is TRBJ1-3 and V is TRBV6-1, with D possibly matching TRBD1 (6 bases). Germline V lookup: CDR1 MNHNS, CDR2 SASEGT. This CDR3 contains 16 residues. V lost 8 bases to trimming and J lost 2 bases, with 19 bases between them. The CDR3 loop is CASHTIPGQTGNTIYF. The CDR3 DNA follows: TGTGCCAGCCATACTATCCCCGGACAGACTGGAAACACCATATATTTT.

This clonotype was found many times. The chain has TRBV20-1 and TRBJ2-3; perhaps TRBD1 as D (5 bases). Germline CDR1 DFQATT, CDR2 SNEGSKA (reference sequence). CDR3 size: 15 residues. The V end lost 6 bases, the J end lost 3 bases, and 19 bases lay between the germline ends. DNA of the CDR3: TGCAGTGCCGAGTCAGGGCAGTCGATAACAGATACGCAGTATTTT. Translating it yields CSAESGQSITDTQYF.

This clonotype occurred once. J is TRBJ2-3 and V is TRBV6-4; D is unresolved. The ends were cut back, 0 bases at V and 0 bases at J, with 10 bases in the middle. The CDR3 length is 16 residues. Per germline, CDR1 MRHNA and CDR2 SNTAGT. Here the CDR3 reads CASSDSPETSTDTQYF. CDR3 nucleotide sequence: TGTGCCAGCAGTGACTCGCCAGAGACTAGCACAGATACGCAGTATTTT.